The T cell receptor (beta chain) under discussion was sequenced for a study of blood T cell repertoires in COVID-19. Study-level information: Collection of acute and convalescent COVID-19 samples took place in the United States, Italy and Spain. PBMCs, B-cell-depleted T cells, or T cells provided the cDNA or gDNA that made up the material.

The CDR3 loop spans 14 amino acids. In the authors' workflow: Scientists estimated how many nucleated cells there were by amplifying reference gene primers. Libraries were prepared by immunoSEQ multiplex PCR; TCRdb keeps only in-frame clonotypes and omits some of them. That table supplies the V and J calls and clone size; D and trimming were determined from the DNA. There are more than 300,000 clones in the sample; about 82% occur only once, and around 1.5% lies in the top ten. V gene TRBV21-1 combines with J gene TRBJ1-3. TRBV21-1 is a listed pseudogene. The sample comprised peripheral blood. This receptor was taken from a woman aged 45-60 years with acute or convalescent COVID-19. CDR3 amino acids: CASSKLSSGNTIYF. Written as DNA, the CDR3 is TGTGCCAGCAGCAAGCTGAGCTCTGGAAACACCATATATTTT.